This TCR beta chain was sequenced for a study of shared clonotypes between healthy human individuals. Turning to the study itself: Three plates were used per donor for CD4 naive, three for CD4 memory, two for CD8 naive and one for CD8 memory. General study results and limits: Estimated richness was generally greater in naive than memory subsets. Clonotype sharing across a few donors was observed for around 5% of naive CD4 clonotypes.

The protocol was immunoSEQ multiplex PCR, while the TCRdb copy is restricted to in-frame clones and leaves out a portion. The data show some 79,000 clones, with 60% to 65% seen just once and roughly 56% held by the top ten. Per germline, CDR1 MNHEY and CDR2 SMNVEV (reference sequence). Trimming took 0 bases from V and 3 from J, leaving 5 bases between them. This CDR3 has 13 amino acids. There are many counts of this clone. What it binds is unknown. The genes are TRBV27 and TRBJ1-2; D uncertain. The source material was memory CD8+ T cells sorted from blood. Subset here: CD45RO+ cells pooled with CCR7-negative TemRA cells. The TCR comes from a young man in good health. CDR3 DNA sequence: TGTGCCAGCAGTTTATCCGGATACTATGGCTACACCTTC. Translating gives CASSLSGYYGYTF.